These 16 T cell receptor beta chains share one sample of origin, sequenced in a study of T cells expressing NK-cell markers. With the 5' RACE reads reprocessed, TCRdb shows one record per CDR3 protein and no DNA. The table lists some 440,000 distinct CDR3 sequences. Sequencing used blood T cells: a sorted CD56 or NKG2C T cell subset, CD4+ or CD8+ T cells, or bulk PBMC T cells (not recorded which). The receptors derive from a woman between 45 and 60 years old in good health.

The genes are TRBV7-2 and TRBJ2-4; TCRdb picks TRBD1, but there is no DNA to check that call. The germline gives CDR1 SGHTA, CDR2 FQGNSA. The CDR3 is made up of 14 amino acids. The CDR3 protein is CASSLNGQMGIQYF. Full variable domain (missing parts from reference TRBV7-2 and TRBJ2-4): GAGVSQSPSNKVTEKGKDVELRCDPISGHTALYWYRQSLGQGLEFLIYFQGNSAPDKSGLPSDRFSAERTGGSVSTLTIQRTQQEDSAVYLCASSLNGQMGIQYFGAGTRLSVL.

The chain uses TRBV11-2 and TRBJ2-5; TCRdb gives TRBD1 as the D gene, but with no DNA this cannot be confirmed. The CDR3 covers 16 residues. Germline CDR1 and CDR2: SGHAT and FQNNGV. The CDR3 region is CASSLDWTRGPETQYF.

The CDR3 sequence: CASKLAGASYNEQFF. The rearrangement joins TRBV5-1 to TRBJ2-1. Germline V gives CDR1 SGHRS, CDR2 YFSETQ. The CDR3 sequence is 15 residues long.

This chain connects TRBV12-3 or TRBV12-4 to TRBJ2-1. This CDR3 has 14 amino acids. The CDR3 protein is CASTLIGSYNEQFF.

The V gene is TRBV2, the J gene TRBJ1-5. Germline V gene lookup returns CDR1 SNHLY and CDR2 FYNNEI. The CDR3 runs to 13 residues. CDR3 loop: CASSVISAQPQHF.

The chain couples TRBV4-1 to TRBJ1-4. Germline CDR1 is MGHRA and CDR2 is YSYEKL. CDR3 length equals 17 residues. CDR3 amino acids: CASSQLPLQATNEKLFF.

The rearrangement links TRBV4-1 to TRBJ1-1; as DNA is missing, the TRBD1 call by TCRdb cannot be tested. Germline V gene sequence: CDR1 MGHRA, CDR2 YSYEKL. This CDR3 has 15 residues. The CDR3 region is CASSHDRGGNTEAFF.

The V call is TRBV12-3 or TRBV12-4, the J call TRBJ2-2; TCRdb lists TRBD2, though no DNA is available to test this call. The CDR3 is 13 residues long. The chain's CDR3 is CASRDSRTGELFF.

The chain's CDR3 is CSARPPHWGRGTEAFF. The chain is built from TRBV20-1 and TRBJ1-1; the D call of TRBD1 rests on TCRdb alone, since no DNA is present to check it. Germline V gene sequence: CDR1 DFQATT, CDR2 SNEGSKA (reference sequence). The CDR3 length is 16 residues.

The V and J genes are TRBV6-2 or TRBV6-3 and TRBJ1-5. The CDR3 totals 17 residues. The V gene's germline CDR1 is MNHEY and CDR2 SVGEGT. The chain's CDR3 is CASSYSPGGSSNQPQHF.

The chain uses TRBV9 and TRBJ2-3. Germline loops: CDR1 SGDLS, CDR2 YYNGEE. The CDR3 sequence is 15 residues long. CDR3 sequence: CASSVRDPSTDTQYF.

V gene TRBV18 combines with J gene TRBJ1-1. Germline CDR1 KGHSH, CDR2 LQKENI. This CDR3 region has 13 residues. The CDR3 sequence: CASSPPDSLEAFF.

CDR3 region: CATGQGAGNNQPQHF. The chain recombines TRBV10-3 with TRBJ1-5; TCRdb indicates TRBD1, and absent DNA this call remains unverified. Germline V gene lookup returns CDR1 ENHRY and CDR2 SYGVKD. The CDR3 length is 15 residues.

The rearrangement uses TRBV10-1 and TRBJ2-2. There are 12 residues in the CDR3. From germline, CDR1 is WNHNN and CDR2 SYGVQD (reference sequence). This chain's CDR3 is CASSDAIGELFF.

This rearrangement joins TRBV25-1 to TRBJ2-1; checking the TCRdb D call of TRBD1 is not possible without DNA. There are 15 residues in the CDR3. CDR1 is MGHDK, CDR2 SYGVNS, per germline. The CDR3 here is CASSASGQGAGEQFF. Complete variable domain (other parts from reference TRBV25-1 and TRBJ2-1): EADIYQTPRYLVIGTGKKITLECSQTMGHDKMYWYQQDPGMELHLIHYSYGVNSTEKGDLSSESTVSRIRTEHFPLTLESARPSHTSQYLCASSASGQGAGEQFFGPGTRLTVL.

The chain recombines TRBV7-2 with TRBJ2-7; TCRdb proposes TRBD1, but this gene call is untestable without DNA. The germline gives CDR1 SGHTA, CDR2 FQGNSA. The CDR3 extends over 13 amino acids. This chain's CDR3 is CASSGQGGYEQYF.